This entry concerns a single T cell receptor (beta chain). The antigen is undetermined. This specimen belongs to a study of cytotoxic CD8 clonotypes in ibrutinib-treated CLL. Method: immunoSEQ multiplex PCR; TCRdb's copy keeps in-frame clones and lacks some. The sample records roughly 130,000 clones, 91% being singletons. General study results and limits: There were few public clonotypes, and on treatment they contracted or stayed stable.

This receptor was taken from a human donor with chronic lymphocytic leukemia. The material sequenced was PBMCs, taken after 12 months of ibrutinib treatment.

CDR3 protein: CASSPGQVGTEAFF. The CDR3 DNA reads TGCGCCAGCAGCCCGGGGCAGGTGGGTACTGAAGCTTTCTTT. The chain couples TRBV5-1 to TRBJ1-1, with D possibly being TRBD1 (5 bases). Germline assignment: CDR1 SGHRS and CDR2 YFSETQ. Trimming left V 4 bases short and J 5 bases short, with 15 bases between. The CDR3 runs 14 residues.